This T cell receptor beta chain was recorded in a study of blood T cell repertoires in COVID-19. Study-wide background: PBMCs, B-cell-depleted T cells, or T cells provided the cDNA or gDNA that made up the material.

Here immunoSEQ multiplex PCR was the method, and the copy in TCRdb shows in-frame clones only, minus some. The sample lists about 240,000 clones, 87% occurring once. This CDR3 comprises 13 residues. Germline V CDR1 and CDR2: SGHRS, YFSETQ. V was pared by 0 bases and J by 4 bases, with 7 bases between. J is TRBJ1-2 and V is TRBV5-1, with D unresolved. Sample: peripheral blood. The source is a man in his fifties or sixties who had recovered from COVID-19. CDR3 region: CASSLGGSYGYTF. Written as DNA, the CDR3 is TGCGCCAGCAGCTTGGGAGGGTCCTATGGCTACACCTTC.